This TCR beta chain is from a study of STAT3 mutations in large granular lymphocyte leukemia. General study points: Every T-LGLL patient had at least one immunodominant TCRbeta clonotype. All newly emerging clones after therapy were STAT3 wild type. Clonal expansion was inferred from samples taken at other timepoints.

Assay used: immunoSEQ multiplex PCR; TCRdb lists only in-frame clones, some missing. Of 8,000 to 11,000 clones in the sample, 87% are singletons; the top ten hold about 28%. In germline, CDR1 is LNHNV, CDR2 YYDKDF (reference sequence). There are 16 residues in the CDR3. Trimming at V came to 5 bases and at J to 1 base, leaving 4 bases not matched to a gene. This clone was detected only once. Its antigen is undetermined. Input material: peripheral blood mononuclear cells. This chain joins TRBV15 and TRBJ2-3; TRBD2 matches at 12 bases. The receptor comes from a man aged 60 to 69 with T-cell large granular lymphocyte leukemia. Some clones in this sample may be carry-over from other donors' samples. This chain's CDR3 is CATSGRLAGGTDTQYF. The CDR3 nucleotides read TGTGCCACCAGCGGAAGACTAGCGGGAGGCACAGATACGCAGTATTTT.